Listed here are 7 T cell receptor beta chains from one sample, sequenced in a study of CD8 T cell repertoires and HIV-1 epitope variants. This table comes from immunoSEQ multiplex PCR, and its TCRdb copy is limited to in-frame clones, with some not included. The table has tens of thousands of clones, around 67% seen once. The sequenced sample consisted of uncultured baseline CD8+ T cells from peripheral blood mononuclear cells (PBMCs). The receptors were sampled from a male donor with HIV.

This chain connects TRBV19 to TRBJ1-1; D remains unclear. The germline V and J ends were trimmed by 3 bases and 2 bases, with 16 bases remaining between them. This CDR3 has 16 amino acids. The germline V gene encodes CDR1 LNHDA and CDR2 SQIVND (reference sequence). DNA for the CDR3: TGTGCCAGTAGTATTTTTGAGGCGGCGAAAAACACTGAAGCTTTCTTT. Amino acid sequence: CASSIFEAAKNTEAFF.

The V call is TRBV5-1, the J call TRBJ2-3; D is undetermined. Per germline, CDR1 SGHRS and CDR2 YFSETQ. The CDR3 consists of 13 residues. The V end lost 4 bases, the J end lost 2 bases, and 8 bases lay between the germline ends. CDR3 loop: CASSPLATDTQYF. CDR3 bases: TGCGCCAGCAGCCCCCTGGCCACAGATACGCAGTATTTT.

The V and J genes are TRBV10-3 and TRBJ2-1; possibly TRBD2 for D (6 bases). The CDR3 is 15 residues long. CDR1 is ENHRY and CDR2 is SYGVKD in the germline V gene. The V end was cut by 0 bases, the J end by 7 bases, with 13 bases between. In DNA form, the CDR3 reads TGTGCCATCAGTGAGTCTCGGCTAGCGCAAAATGAGCAGTTCTTC. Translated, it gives CAISESRLAQNEQFF.

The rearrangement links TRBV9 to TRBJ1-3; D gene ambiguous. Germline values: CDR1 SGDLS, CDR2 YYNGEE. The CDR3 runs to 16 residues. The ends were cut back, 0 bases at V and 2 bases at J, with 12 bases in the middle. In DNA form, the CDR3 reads TGTGCCAGCAGCGTAGGGGCCGTGAATCCTGGAAACACCATATATTTT. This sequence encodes CASSVGAVNPGNTIYF.

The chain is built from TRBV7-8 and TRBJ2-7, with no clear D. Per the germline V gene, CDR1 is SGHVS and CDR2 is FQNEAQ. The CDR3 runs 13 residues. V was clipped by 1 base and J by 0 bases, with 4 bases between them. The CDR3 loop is CASSLVSSYEQYF. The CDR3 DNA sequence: TGTGCCAGCAGCTTAGTGAGCTCCTACGAGCAGTACTTC.

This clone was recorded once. The CDR3 DNA is TGTGCCAGCAGTTTCCCAGGGGGCGGGCAGCCCCAGCATTTT. It encodes CASSFPGGGQPQHF. The chain uses TRBV28 and TRBJ1-5; 8 positions agree with TRBD1. The CDR3 extends over 14 amino acids. V was pared by 3 bases and J by 7 bases, with 5 bases of the junction left unmatched. Germline V CDR1 and CDR2: MDHEN, SYDVKM.

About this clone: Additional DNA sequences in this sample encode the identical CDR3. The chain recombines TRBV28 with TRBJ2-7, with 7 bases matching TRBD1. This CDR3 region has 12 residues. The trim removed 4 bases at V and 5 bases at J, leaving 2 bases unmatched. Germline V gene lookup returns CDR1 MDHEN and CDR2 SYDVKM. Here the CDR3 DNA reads TGTGCCAGCAGTTCCGACAGGGACGAGCAGTACTTC. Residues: CASSSDRDEQYF. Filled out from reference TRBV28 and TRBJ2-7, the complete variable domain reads DVKVTQSSRYLVKRTGEKVFLECVQDMDHENMFWYRQDPGLGLRLIYFSYDVKMKEKGDIPEGYSVSREKKERFSLILESASTNQTSMYLCASSSDRDEQYFGPGTRLTVT.